One T cell receptor (beta chain) is described in this entry. This sample stems from a study of T cell responses to AZD1222 COVID-19 vaccine. Produced via immunoSEQ multiplex PCR; TCRdb's table is partial and in-frame only. The profile covers about 180,000 clones, with 88% appearing a single time and more than 9% taken by the ten largest. The receptor comes from an adult who received the AZD1222 COVID-19 vaccine. Material: peripheral blood, obtained 28 days after the second AZD1222 dose.

As DNA, the CDR3 is TGTGCCAGCAGCTTCCCTCCGGGACAGGGGCACCTCTACAATGAGCAGTTCTTC. Translated: CASSFPPGQGHLYNEQFF. The rearrangement joins TRBV11-2 to TRBJ2-1, with 10 bases that match TRBD1. Trimming took 3 bases from V and 3 from J; bases not matched to a gene: 11. Per the germline V gene, CDR1 is SGHAT and CDR2 is FQNNGV. CDR3 size: 18 residues.